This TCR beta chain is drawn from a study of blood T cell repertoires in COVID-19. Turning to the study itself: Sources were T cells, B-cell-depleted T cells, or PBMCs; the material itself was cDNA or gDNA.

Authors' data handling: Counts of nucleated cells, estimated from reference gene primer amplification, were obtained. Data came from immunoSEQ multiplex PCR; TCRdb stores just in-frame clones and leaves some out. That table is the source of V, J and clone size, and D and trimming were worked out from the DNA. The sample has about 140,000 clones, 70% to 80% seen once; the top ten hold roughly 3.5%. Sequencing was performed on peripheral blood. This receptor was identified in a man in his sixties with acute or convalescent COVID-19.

As DNA, the CDR3 is TGTGCCTGGATACCGGTTAACTCCTATAATTCACCCCTCCACTTT. Its translation is CAWIPVNSYNSPLHF. The rearrangement uses TRBV30 and TRBJ1-6; no firm D call. Looked up from germline, CDR1 is GTSNPN and CDR2 is SVGIG (reference sequence). V was pared by 4 bases and J by 0 bases, with 10 bases between. The CDR3 has 15 residues.